This T cell receptor beta chain comes out of a study of T cell responses to AZD1222 COVID-19 vaccine. Study results and limitations: The donor group comprised mostly white British people and more females; the analysis possibly underestimated clonal diversity.

In germline, CDR1 is SGHVS, CDR2 FNYEAQ. V lost 1 base to trimming and J lost 9 bases; unmatched junction nucleotides: 8. The CDR3 consists of 16 residues. TCRdb's table, derived via immunoSEQ multiplex PCR, lists solely in-frame clones and lacks some. The sample contains over 95,000 clones, around 87% of which appear only once. Comments on this clone: Its antigen is currently unknown.

V is TRBV7-6 and J is TRBJ2-1; 11 bases are a match to TRBD2. This TCR was recovered from an adult in good health. This specimen consisted of peripheral blood, obtained on day 0 of AZD1222 vaccination. The CDR3 bases are TGTGCCAGCAGCTTAGGAACTAGCGGGGGCCAGGGTGAGCAGTTCTTC. Protein: CASSLGTSGGQGEQFF. Using reference TRBV7-6 and TRBJ2-1 for the parts outside the CDR3, the full variable domain is GAGVSQSPRYKVTKRGQDVALRCDPISGHVSLYWYRQALGQGPEFLTYFNYEAQQDKSGLPNDRFSAERPEGSISTLTIQRTEQRDSAMYRCASSLGTSGGQGEQFFGPGTRLTVL.